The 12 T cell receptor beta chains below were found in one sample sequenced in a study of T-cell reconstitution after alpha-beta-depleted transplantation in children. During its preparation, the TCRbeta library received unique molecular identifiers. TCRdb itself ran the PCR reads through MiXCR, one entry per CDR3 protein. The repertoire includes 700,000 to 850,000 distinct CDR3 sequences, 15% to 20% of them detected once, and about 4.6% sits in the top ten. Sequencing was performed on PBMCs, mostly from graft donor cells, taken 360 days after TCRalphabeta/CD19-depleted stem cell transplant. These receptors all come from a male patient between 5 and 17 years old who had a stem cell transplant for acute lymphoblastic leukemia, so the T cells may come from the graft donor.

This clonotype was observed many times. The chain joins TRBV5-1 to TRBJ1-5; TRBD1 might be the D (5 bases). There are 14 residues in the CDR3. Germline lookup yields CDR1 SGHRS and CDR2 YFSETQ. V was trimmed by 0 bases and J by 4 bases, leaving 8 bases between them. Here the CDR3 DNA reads TGCGCCAGCAGCTTGGGGGACTTAAATCAGCCCCAGCATTTT. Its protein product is CASSLGDLNQPQHF.

The CDR3 DNA reads as TGCGCCAGCAGAGCGATAGCGGGAGGGGAGACCCAGTACTTC. This translates into CASRAIAGGETQYF. The chain recombines TRBV5-1 with TRBJ2-5; 11 nucleotides line up with TRBD2. The CDR3 has 14 residues. Germline V gene sequence: CDR1 SGHRS, CDR2 YFSETQ. The V gene end was trimmed by 5 bases and the J gene end by 5 bases; junction bases not matched to a gene: 5. Full variable domain (missing parts from reference TRBV5-1 and TRBJ2-5): KAGVTQTPRYLIKTRGQQVTLSCSPISGHRSVSWYQQTPGQGLQFLFEYFSETQRNKGNFPGRFSGRQFSNSRSEMNVSTLELGDSALYLCASRAIAGGETQYFGPGTRLLVL.

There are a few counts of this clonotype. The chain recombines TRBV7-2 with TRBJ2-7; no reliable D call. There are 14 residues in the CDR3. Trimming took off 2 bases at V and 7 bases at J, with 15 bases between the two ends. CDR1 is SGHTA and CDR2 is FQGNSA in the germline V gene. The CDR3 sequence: CASSLPTRGAEQYF. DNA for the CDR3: TGTGCCAGCAGCTTACCCACCCGAGGAGCTGAGCAGTACTTC.

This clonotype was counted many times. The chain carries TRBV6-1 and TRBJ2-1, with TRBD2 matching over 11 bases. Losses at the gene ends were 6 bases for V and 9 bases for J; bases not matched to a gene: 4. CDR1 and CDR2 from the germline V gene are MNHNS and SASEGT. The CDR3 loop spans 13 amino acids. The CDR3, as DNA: TGTGCCAGCAGCGCTAGCGGGAGGAGTGAGCAGTTCTTC. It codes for CASSASGRSEQFF.

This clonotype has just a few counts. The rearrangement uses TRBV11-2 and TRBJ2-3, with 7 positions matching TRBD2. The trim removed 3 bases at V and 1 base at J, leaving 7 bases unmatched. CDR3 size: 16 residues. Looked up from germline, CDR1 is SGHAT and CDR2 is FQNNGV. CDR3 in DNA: TGTGCCAGCAGCTTCGCGACTAGCATTCGCACAGATACGCAGTATTTT. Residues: CASSFATSIRTDTQYF.

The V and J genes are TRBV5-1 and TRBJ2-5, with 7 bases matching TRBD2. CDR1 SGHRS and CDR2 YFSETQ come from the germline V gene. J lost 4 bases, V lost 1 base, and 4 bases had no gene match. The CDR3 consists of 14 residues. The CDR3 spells CASSLREGGETQYF. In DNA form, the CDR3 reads TGCGCCAGCAGCTTGAGGGAGGGAGGAGAGACCCAGTACTTC.

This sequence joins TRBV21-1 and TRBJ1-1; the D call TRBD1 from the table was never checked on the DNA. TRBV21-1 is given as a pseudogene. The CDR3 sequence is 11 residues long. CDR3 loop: CASSKGGRPFF. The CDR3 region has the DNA TGTGCCAGCAGCAAAGGGGGCAGGCCTTTCTTT.

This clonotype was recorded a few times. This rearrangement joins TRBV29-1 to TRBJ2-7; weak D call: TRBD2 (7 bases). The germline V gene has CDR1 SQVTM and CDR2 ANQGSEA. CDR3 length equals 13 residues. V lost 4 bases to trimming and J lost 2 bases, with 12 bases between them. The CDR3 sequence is CSVAGGEAYEQYF. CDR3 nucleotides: TGCAGCGTTGCGGGGGGCGAGGCCTACGAGCAGTACTTC.

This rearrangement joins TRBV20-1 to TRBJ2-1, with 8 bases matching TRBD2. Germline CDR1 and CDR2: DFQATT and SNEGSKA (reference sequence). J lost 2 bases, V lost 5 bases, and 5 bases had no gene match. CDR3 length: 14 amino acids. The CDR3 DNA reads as TGCAGTGCTCCAACGGGACTAGCCTACAATGAGCAGTTCTTC. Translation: CSAPTGLAYNEQFF.

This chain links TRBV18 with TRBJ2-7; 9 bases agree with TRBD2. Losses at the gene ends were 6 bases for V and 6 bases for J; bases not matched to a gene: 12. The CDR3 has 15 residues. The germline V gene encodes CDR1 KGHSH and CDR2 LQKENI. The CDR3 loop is CASSPTSGTGSEQYF. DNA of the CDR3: TGTGCCAGCTCGCCGACTAGCGGAACGGGTTCCGAGCAGTACTTC.

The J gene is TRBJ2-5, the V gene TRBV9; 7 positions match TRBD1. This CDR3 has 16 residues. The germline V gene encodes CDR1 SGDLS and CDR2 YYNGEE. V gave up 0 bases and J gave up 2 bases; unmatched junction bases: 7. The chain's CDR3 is CASSVGTGTEQETQYF. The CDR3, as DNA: TGTGCCAGCAGCGTAGGGACCGGGACAGAGCAAGAGACCCAGTACTTC.

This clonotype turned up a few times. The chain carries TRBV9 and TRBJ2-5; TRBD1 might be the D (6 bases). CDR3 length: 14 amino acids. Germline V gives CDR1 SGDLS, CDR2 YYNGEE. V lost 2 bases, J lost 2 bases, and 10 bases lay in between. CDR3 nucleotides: TGTGCCAGCAGCGTCCCAGGGGTACAAGAGACCCAGTACTTC. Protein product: CASSVPGVQETQYF.